The clone carrying this TCR beta chain was counted many times. Antigen: not known. This record belongs to a study of T-cell reconstitution after alpha-beta-depleted transplantation in children. Unique molecular identifiers were used in preparing the TCRbeta library. Each CDR3 protein is one row after TCRdb ran MiXCR on the PCR reads. This table has 700,000 or so distinct CDR3 sequences, roughly 14% appearing once. Findings and caveats of the study: After one year, T-cell counts and TCRbeta diversity mostly came from new T cells.

The CDR3 loop spans 15 amino acids. Germline V CDR1 and CDR2: SGHTA, FQGTGA. The ends lost 4 bases at V and 4 bases at J; junction bases unmatched: 7. V gene TRBV7-3 combines with J gene TRBJ2-3, with 8 bases that match TRBD2. The sequence came from a girl aged 2-10 years with congenital amegakaryocytic thrombocytopenia, due to receive a stem cell transplant. The sample consisted of PBMCs, taken before TCRalphabeta/CD19-depleted stem cell transplant. CDR3 DNA: TGTGCCAGCAGCTCAGGACTAGCAAGGCCAGATACGCAGTATTTT. Translated, it gives CASSSGLARPDTQYF.